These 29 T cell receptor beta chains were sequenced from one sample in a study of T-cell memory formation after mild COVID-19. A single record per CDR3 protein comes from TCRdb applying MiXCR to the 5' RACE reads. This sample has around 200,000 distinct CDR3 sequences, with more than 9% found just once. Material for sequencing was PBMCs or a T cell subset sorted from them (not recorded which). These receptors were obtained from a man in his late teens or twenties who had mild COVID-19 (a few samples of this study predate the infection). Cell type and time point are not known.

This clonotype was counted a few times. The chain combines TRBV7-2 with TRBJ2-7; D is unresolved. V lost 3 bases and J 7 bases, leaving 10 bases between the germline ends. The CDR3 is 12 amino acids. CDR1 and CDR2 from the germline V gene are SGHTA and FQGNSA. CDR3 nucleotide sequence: TGTGCCAGCAGCTTGTACGCCACAGAGCAGTACTTC. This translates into CASSLYATEQYF.

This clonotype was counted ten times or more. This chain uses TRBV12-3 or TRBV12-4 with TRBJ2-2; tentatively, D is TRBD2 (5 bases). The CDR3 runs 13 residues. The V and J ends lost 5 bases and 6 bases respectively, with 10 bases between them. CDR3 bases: TGTGCCAGCAGTACCCGAGGGTCCGGGGAGCTGTTTTTT. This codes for CASSTRGSGELFF.

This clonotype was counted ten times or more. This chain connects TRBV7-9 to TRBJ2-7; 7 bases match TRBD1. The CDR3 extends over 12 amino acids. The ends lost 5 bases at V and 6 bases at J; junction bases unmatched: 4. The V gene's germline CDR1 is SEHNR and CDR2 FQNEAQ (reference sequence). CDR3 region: CASSRQGGEQYF. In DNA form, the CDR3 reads TGTGCCAGCAGCAGACAGGGTGGCGAGCAGTACTTC.

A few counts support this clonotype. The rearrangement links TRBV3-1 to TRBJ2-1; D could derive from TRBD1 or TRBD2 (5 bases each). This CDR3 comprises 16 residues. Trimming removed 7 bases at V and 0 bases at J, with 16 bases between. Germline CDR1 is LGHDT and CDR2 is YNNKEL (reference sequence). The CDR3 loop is CASISRSGTSYNEQFF. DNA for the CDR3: TGTGCCAGCATCAGCAGGTCAGGGACCTCCTACAATGAGCAGTTCTTC.

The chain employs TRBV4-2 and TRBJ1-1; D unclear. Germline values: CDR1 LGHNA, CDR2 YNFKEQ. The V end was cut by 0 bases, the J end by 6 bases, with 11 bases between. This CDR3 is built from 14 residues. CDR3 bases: TGTGCCAGCAGCCAAGATCGGGCGTCCGCTGAAGCTTTCTTT. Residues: CASSQDRASAEAFF.

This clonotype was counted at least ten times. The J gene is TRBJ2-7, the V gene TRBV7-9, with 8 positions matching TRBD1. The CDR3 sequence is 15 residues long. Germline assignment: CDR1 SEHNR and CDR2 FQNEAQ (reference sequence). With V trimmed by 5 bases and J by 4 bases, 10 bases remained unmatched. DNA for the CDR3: TGTGCCAGCAGCGACGCAAGTCAGGGGGCTTACGAGCAGTACGTC. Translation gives CASSDASQGAYEQYV.

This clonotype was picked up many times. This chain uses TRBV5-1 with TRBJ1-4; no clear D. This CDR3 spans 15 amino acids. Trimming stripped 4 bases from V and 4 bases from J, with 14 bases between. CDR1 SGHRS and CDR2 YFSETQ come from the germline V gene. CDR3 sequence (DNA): TGCGCCAGCAGCCTCCGACCGGCGAGTAATGAAAAACTGTTTTTT. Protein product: CASSLRPASNEKLFF.

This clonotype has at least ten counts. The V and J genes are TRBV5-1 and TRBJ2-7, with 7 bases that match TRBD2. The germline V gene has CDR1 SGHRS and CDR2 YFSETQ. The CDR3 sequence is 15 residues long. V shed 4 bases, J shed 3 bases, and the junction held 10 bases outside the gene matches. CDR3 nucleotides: TGCGCCAGCAGCGTAGTCCGGCGGGGGATCTACGAGCAGTACTTC. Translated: CASSVVRRGIYEQYF.

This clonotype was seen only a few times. The CDR3 DNA reads TGTGCCAGCAGTGGATCAAGGACAGGGTCGTCCGAGCAGTACGTC. The encoded protein is CASSGSRTGSSEQYV. The chain links TRBV25-1 to TRBJ2-7; 8 positions match TRBD1. The germline V gene encodes CDR1 MGHDK and CDR2 SYGVNS. The CDR3 runs to 15 residues. V lost 4 bases, J lost 6 bases, and 11 bases stayed unmatched.

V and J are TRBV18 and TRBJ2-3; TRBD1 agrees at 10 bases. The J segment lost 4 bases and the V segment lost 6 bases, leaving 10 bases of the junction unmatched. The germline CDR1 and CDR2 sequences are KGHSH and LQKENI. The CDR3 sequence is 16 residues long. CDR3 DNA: TGTGCCAGCTCCCCGACCGGGACAGGGGTGGCAGATACGCAGTATTTT. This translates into CASSPTGTGVADTQYF.

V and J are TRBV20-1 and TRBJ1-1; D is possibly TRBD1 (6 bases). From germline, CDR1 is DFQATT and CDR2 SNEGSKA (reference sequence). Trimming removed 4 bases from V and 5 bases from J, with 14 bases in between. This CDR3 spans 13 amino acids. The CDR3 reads CSATQGGRTEAFF. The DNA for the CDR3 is TGCAGTGCTACACAGGGTGGGAGAACTGAAGCTTTCTTT.

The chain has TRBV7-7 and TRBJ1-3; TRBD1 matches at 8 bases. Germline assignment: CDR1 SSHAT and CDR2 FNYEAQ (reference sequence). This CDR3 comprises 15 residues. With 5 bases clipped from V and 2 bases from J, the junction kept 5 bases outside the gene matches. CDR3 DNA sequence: TGTGCCAGCAGCCAAGGGACAGGCGCTGGAAACACCATATATTTT. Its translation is CASSQGTGAGNTIYF.

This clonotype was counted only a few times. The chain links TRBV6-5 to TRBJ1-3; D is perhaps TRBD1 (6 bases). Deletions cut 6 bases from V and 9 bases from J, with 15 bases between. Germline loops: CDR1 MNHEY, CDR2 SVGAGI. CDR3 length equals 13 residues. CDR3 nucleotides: TGTGCCAGCAGCTCTGGGGGGGCAGGCACCATATATTTT. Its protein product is CASSSGGAGTIYF.

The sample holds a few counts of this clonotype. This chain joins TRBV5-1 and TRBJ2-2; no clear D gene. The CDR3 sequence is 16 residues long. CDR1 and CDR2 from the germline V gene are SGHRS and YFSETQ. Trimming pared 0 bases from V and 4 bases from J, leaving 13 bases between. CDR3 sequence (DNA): TGCGCCAGCAGCTTGGCGGCCCAACCGGGCACCGGGGAGCTGTTTTTT. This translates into CASSLAAQPGTGELFF.

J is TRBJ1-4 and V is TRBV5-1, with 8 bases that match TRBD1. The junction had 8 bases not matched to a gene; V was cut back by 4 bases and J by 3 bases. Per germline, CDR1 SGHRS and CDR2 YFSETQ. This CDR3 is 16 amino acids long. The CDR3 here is CASSGQGSVPNEKLFF. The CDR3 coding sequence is TGCGCCAGCAGCGGACAGGGATCGGTTCCTAATGAAAAACTGTTTTTT.

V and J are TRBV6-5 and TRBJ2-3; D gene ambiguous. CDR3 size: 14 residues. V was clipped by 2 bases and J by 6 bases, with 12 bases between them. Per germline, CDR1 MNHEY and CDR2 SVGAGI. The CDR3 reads CASSYLPTTDTQYF. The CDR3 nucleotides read TGTGCCAGCAGTTACCTTCCTACAACGGATACGCAGTATTTT.

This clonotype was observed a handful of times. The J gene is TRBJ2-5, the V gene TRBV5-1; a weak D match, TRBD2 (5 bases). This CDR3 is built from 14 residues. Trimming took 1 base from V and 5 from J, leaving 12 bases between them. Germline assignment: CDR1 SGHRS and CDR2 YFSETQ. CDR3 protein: CASSLSLAGETQYF. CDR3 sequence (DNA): TGCGCCAGCAGCTTGTCGCTAGCCGGGGAGACCCAGTACTTC.

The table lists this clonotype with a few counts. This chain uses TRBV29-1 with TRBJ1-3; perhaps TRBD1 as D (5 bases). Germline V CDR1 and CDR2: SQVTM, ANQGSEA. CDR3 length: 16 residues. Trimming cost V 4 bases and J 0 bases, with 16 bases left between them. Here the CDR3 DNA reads TGCAGCGTTGGCAGGGAGAGAACCAGCTCTGGAAACACCATATATTTT. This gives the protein CSVGRERTSSGNTIYF.

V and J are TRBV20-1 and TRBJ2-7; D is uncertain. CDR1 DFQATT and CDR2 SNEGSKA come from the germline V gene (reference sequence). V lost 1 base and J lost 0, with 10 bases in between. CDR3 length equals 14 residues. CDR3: CSARGPPSSYEQYF. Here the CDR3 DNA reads TGCAGTGCTAGAGGTCCACCAAGCTCCTACGAGCAGTACTTC.

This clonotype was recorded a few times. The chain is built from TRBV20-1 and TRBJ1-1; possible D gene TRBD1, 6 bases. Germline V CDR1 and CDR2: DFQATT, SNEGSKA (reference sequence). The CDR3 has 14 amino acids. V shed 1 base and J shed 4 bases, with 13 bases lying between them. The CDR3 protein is CSARGDKGGTEAFF. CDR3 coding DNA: TGCAGTGCTAGAGGGGACAAGGGCGGCACTGAAGCTTTCTTT.

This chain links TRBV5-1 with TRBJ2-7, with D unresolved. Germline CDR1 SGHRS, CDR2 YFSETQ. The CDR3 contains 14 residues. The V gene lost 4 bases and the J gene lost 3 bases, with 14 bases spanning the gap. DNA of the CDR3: TGCGCCAGCAGCGGAACAAAAAACCGCTACGAGCAGTACTTC. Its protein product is CASSGTKNRYEQYF.

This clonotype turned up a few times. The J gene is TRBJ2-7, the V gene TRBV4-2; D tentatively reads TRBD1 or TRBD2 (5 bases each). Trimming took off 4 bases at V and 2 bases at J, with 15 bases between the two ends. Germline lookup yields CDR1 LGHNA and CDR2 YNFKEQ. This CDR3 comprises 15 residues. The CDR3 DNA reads TGTGCCAGCAGCCCCTCCGGGACGGACCCCTACGAGCAGTACTTC. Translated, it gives CASSPSGTDPYEQYF.

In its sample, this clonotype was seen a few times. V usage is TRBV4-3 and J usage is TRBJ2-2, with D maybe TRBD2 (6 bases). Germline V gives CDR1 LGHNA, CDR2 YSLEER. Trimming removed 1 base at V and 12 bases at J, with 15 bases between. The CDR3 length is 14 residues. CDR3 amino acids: CASSQAGTAGKLFF. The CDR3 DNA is TGCGCCAGCAGCCAAGCCGGGACTGCGGGGAAGCTGTTTTTT.

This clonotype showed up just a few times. The CDR3 nucleotides are TGTGCCCTCCGGGGACCCTATAGCACAGATACGCAGTATTTT. Amino acid sequence: CALRGPYSTDTQYF. The chain carries TRBV30 and TRBJ2-3; either TRBD1 or TRBD2 may supply D (5 bases each). Germline CDR1 reads GTSNPN; CDR2 reads SVGIG (reference sequence). V gave up 8 bases and J gave up 0 bases, with 15 bases separating them. CDR3 length: 14 residues.

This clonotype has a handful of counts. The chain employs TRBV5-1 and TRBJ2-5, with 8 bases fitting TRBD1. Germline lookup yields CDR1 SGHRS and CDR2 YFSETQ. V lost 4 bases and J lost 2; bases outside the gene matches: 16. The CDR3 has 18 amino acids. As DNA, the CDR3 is TGCGCCAGCAGCAGGGCCGGGACAGGTTTTGGCTCACAAGAGACCCAGTACTTC. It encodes CASSRAGTGFGSQETQYF.

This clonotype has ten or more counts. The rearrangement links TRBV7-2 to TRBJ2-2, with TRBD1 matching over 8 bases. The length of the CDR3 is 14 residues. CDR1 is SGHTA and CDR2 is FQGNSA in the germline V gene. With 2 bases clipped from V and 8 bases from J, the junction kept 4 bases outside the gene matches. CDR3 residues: CASSLQGALGELFF. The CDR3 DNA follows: TGTGCCAGCAGCTTACAGGGGGCGCTTGGGGAGCTGTTTTTT.

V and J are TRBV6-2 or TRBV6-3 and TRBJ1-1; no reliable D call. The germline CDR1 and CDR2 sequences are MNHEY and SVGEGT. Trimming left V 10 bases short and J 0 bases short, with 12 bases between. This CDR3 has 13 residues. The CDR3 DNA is TGTGCCACCCAGATATTCATGAACACTGAAGCTTTCTTT. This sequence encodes CATQIFMNTEAFF.

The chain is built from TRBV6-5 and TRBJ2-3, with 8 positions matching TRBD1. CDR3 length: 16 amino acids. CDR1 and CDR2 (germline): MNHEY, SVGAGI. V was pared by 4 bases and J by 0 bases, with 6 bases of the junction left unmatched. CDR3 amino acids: CASSLQGVSSTDTQYF. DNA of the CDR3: TGTGCCAGCAGTTTACAGGGGGTTTCTAGCACAGATACGCAGTATTTT.

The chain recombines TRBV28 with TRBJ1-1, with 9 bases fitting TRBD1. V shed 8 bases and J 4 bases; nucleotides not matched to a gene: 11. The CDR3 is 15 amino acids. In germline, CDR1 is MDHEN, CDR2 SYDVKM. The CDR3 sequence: CASLEQGAQGTEAFF. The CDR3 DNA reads TGTGCCAGCCTGGAACAGGGGGCACAGGGCACTGAAGCTTTCTTT.